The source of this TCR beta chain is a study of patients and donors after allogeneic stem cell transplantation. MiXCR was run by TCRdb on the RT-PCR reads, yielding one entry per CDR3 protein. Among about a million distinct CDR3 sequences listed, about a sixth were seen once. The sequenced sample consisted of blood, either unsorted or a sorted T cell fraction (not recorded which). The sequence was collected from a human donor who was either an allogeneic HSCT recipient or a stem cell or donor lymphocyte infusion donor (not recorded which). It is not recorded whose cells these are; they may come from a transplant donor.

DNA of the CDR3: TGTGCCTGGAGCCAACAATTCCGGGACAGATACTACGAGCAGTACTTC. This translates into CAWSQQFRDRYYEQYF. The rearrangement joins TRBV30 to TRBJ2-7; TRBD1 agrees at 7 bases. CDR1 GTSNPN and CDR2 SVGIG come from the germline V gene (reference sequence). J was trimmed by 3 bases and V by 3 bases; bases with no gene match: 14. The CDR3 consists of 16 residues.